Listed below are T cell receptor beta chains from one sample, sequenced in a study of OX40 agonist ivuxolimab in advanced cancers. The protocol was immunoSEQ multiplex PCR, while the TCRdb copy is restricted to in-frame clones and leaves out a portion. The table has roughly 77,000 clones, approximately 81% seen once. The material sequenced was CD4+ or CD8+ T cells sorted from blood, taken in a trial of the OX40 agonist ivuxolimab. These receptors originate from an adult with an advanced solid tumor such as melanoma, head and neck, liver or kidney cancer. Both conserved end residues are trimmed from each CDR3. The order of the fields is V gene, CDR3 protein.

TRBV6-6 ASSYWDGRMNTEAF
TRBV4-2 ASSQEAGANEQF
TRBV27 ASRLLAGGSETQY
TRBV18 ASSPRGPGELF
TRBV11-2 ASSFLAGVNTGELF
TRBV5-1 ASSLGAGGRDTQY
TRBV15 ATSRAQGTEAF
TRBV19 ASSISTGGPYEQY
TRBV7-3 ASSPQPRLAGGSTDTQY
TRBV18 ASSPAGVNYGYT
TRBV6-1 ASSKAGLNNEQF
TRBV27 ASSDFNFNEKLF
TRBV7-8 ASRREVVTYNEQF
TRBV2 ASSELQGFGEGANTEAF
TRBV7-2 ASSQGVISGNTIY
TRBV2 ASSPGAGAYEQY